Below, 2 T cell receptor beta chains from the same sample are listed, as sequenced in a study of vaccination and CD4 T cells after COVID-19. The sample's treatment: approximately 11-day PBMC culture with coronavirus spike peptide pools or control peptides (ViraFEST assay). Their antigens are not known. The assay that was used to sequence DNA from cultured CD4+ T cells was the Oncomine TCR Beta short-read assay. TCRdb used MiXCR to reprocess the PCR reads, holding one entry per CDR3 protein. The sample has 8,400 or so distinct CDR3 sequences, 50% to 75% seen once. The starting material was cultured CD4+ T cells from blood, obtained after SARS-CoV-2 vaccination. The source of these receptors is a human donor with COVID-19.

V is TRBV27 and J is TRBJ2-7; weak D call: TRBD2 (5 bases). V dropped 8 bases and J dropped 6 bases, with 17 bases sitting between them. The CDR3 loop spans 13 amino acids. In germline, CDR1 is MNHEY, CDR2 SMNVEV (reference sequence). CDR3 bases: TGTGCCAGCGAGGTGATACGGGAAAGCGAGCAGTACTTC. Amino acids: CASEVIRESEQYF.

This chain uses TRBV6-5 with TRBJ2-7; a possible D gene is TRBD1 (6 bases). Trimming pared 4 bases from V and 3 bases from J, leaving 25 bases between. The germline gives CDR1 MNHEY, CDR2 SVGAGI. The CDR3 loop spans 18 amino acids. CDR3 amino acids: CASSSYDWTATLNYEQYF. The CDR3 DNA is TGTGCCAGCAGTTCCTACGATTGGACAGCAACCCTGAACTACGAGCAGTACTTC.